The TCR beta chain described here comes from a study of a mutant IDH1 vaccine in newly diagnosed glioma (dated by TCRdb to 2020 to 2022). A note on the overall study: Vaccination began 4-6 weeks after radiotherapy alone, or alongside temozolomide cycles in the chemotherapy-containing groups. Of the roughly 33 treated patients, roughly 60% were male and around 38% were female, and a mean age of around 40 years was recorded. Before enrollment, most patients had been given radiochemotherapy with temozolomide as standard therapy, while the rest had received either radiotherapy alone or temozolomide alone. The week-35 safety follow-up took place at visit V12, and the week-47 end of study took place at visit V13. Peripheral blood samples were drawn at six visits, namely V03 (baseline), V05, V07, V10, V12 and V13. Longitudinal TCRB deep sequencing was done for roughly 23 treated patients, wherever samples were available for exploratory analyses.

The sample's time point label, decoded: week 47, end of study. Each vaccine dose was 300 ug of a 20-mer mutant IDH1 peptide in Montanide, given subcutaneously with topical imiquimod. Patients received eight vaccinations in weeks 1, 3, 5, 7, 11, 15, 19 and 23, corresponding to visits V03 through V10. Newly diagnosed WHO grade 3 or 4 IDH1-mutant astrocytomas showing loss of nuclear ATRX were present in the donors. The samples were drawn from NOA16, a multicentre, single-arm, open-label phase I trial in Germany that tested a mutant IDH1 peptide vaccine in humans for the first time. Genomic DNA for TCRB sequencing was extracted from EDTA blood using the DNeasy Blood and Tissue Kit. Study-wide findings and limitations: PBMC samples for TCRB deep sequencing were selected based on availability. It was noted by the authors that analyses of patient blood samples could not be reproduced owing to sample limitations. Pseudoprogression seemed to be unrelated to changes in the top peripheral T cell clonotypes found by TCRB sequencing. Immune responses induced by the vaccine were seen in more than 85% of patients across multiple MHC alleles.

Libraries were built with the immunoSEQ multiplex PCR assay. Rearranged TCR beta chain sequences were amplified using the hsTCRB Kit according to the manufacturer's protocol. Sequencing of TCRB libraries was carried out on an Illumina MiSeq. Concerning the study's data processing: The kit vendor's proprietary platform handled demultiplexing, trimming and gene mapping. Drawn from immuneACCESS, this table holds only the in-frame rearrangements with V and J called that TCRdb kept. Clones are partly lost; checked studies trace under half to an unresolved V gene and leave the rest unexplained. V and J calls and clone size are those listed in that table; D and trimming were worked out from the DNA. The sample table shows about 24,000 clones, and about 81% are seen once. The top ten hold 3% to 4% of the sample. About this clone: Its antigen is unknown. Base quality data are lacking; no much larger clone is found one base away.

Reading from cysteine to phenylalanine, the CDR3 counts 13 amino acids. Of all the DNA, just the CDR3 is kept, 39 bases in frame from base 1. Trimming removed 2 bases from V and 7 bases from J, leaving 12 bases between the germline ends. CDR1 and CDR2 are read off the germline V gene as SGHDT and YYEEEE. The source is a man aged 35-49 years with glioma. Some clones in this sample may be carry-over from other donors' samples. The sequencing used PBMCs, collected from a glioma patient whose treatment included an IDH1 peptide vaccine. This sequence uses TRBV5-6 and TRBJ1-1; TRBD1 is a weak D gene call, 6 bases matching. Here the CDR3 is given as CASSFTGTSEAFF. At the DNA level, the sequence is TGTGCCAGCAGCTTTACAGGGACTAGTGAAGCTTTCTTT.